This TCR beta chain was sequenced in a study of neurological immune-mediated disorders. Whole-study findings and limits: No expanded-clone CDR3 amino acid sequence recurred across subjects, suggesting private TCR-beta repertoires.

Time point here: longitudinal time-point 3. 5'RACE generated cDNA with 10-nucleotide random UMIs. Every sequencing run produced over 180 million TCR-beta sequences that came from 15-18 subjects. TCRdb independently ran MiXCR on the 5' RACE reads; one entry per CDR3 protein. The data show approximately 48,000 distinct CDR3 sequences, approximately 12% seen once. This clonotype was recorded at least ten times. Antigen: not known. Deletions cut 0 bases from V and 6 bases from J, with 13 bases between. Germline lookup yields CDR1 SEHNR and CDR2 FQNEAQ (reference sequence). This CDR3 is 15 amino acids long. The V gene is TRBV7-9, the J gene TRBJ2-3; D not certain. The clonotype originates from a male donor with HTLV-1-associated myelopathy (HAM/TSP). Sequenced input: PBMCs. The CDR3: CASSLADTQMDTQYF. CDR3 nucleotide sequence: TGTGCCAGCAGCTTAGCGGATACCCAGATGGATACGCAGTATTTT.